This T cell receptor (beta chain) was sequenced in a study of control samples from healthy donors and cancer patients. This table comes from immunoSEQ multiplex PCR, and its TCRdb copy is limited to in-frame clones, with some not included. The sample includes about 190,000 clones, around 90% seen only once; the top ten take 1.5% to 2%. V lost 0 bases and J lost 3, with 13 bases in between. Germline lookup yields CDR1 SGDLS and CDR2 YYNGEE. The CDR3 runs to 16 residues. This chain connects TRBV9 to TRBJ2-1; D gene unclear. Sequences were obtained from blood. The source is a man between 25 and 39 years old in good health. DNA for the CDR3: TGTGCCAGCAGCGTAGTGACGGGCCCAATCTACAATGAGCAGTTCTTC. Translated: CASSVVTGPIYNEQFF.